What follows are 18 T cell receptor beta chains derived from one specimen sequenced in a study of monozygotic twins with inflammatory bowel disease. TCRdb reworked the 5' RACE reads into one entry per CDR3 protein, no DNA. Its listing shows some 300,000 distinct CDR3 sequences. Input material: blood. The source of these receptors is a human donor with ulcerative colitis or Crohn's disease, or a healthy co-twin of an affected twin (not recorded which).

The chain recombines TRBV7-2 with TRBJ2-5; TCRdb's D gene call, TRBD1, goes unchecked for lack of DNA. The germline CDR1 and CDR2 sequences are SGHTA and FQGNSA. CDR3 length: 13 residues. The CDR3 sequence: CASRSGKGETQYF.

CDR3 protein: CASSVTTGLEQYF. This chain uses TRBV27 with TRBJ2-7; TCRdb designates TRBD1, a call that cannot be tested without DNA. Germline-derived CDR1 and CDR2 are MNHEY and SMNVEV (reference sequence). The CDR3 is 13 amino acids.

The gene calls are TRBV9 and TRBJ1-6. The CDR3 extends over 13 amino acids. CDR1 is SGDLS and CDR2 is YYNGEE in the germline V gene. The CDR3 here is CASSVSGNSPLHF.

V and J are TRBV6-1 and TRBJ2-1; there is no DNA to check the TCRdb D call of TRBD2. The CDR3 totals 15 residues. Germline loops: CDR1 MNHNS, CDR2 SASEGT. CDR3 protein: CASSPGTIYYNEQFF.

The chain recombines TRBV28 with TRBJ2-1; the D call from TCRdb, TRBD2, cannot be confirmed without DNA. This CDR3 region has 14 residues. CDR1 and CDR2 (germline): MDHEN, SYDVKM. CDR3 amino acids: CASSLVLGNNEQFF. The variable domain in full, completed from reference TRBV28 and TRBJ2-1, reads DVKVTQSSRYLVKRTGEKVFLECVQDMDHENMFWYRQDPGLGLRLIYFSYDVKMKEKGDIPEGYSVSREKKERFSLILESASTNQTSMYLCASSLVLGNNEQFFGPGTRLTVL.

The J gene is TRBJ2-5, the V gene TRBV7-6; the D call from TCRdb, TRBD2, cannot be confirmed without DNA. CDR1 SGHVS and CDR2 FNYEAQ come from the germline V gene. The CDR3 loop spans 17 amino acids. The CDR3 here is CASSHTSASGGVETQYF.

The rearrangement joins TRBV3-1 to TRBJ1-4. CDR3 length: 18 residues. CDR1 LGHDT and CDR2 YNNKEL come from the germline V gene (reference sequence). The CDR3 spells CASSQGYSGRVTNEKLFF.

V gene TRBV30 combines with J gene TRBJ2-3; TCRdb's D call, TRBD1, is unchecked because there is no DNA. The germline V gene has CDR1 GTSNPN and CDR2 SVGIG (reference sequence). This CDR3 is 12 amino acids long. The CDR3 sequence: CAKSTGSDTQYF.

This rearrangement joins TRBV5-1 to TRBJ2-3. Germline-derived CDR1 and CDR2 are SGHRS and YFSETQ. The CDR3 has 15 residues. CDR3 residues: CASSLAPRSTDTQYF.

V and J are TRBV20-1 and TRBJ1-2. Germline CDR1 reads DFQATT; CDR2 reads SNEGSKA (reference sequence). The CDR3 has 13 residues. CDR3 sequence reads: CSATGGVNYGYTF.

The chain is built from TRBV7-3 and TRBJ2-2; the D call of TRBD1 rests on TCRdb alone, since no DNA is present to check it. The CDR3 loop spans 16 amino acids. Germline CDR1 is SGHTA and CDR2 is FQGTGA. CDR3 sequence reads: CASSLIGGLNTGELFF. Using reference TRBV7-3 and TRBJ2-2 for the parts outside the CDR3, the full variable domain is GAGVSQTPSNKVTEKGKYVELRCDPISGHTALYWYRQSLGQGPEFLIYFQGTGAADDSGLPNDRFFAVRPEGSVSTLKIQRTERGDSAVYLCASSLIGGLNTGELFFGEGSRLTVL.

This CDR3 reads CASSSRTGGIEKLFF. The chain recombines TRBV5-1 with TRBJ1-4; TCRdb's D call of TRBD1 is untestable without DNA. In germline, CDR1 is SGHRS, CDR2 YFSETQ. The CDR3 has 15 residues. Using reference TRBV5-1 and TRBJ1-4 for the parts outside the CDR3, the full variable domain is KAGVTQTPRYLIKTRGQQVTLSCSPISGHRSVSWYQQTPGQGLQFLFEYFSETQRNKGNFPGRFSGRQFSNSRSEMNVSTLELGDSALYLCASSSRTGGIEKLFFGSGTQLSVL.

The chain couples TRBV12-3 or TRBV12-4 to TRBJ2-7; TCRdb's D call, TRBD2, is unchecked because there is no DNA. The CDR3 loop spans 17 amino acids. This CDR3 is CASSLSLWTSDNYEQYF.

The genes are TRBV3-1 and TRBJ2-2; the D call from TCRdb, TRBD1, cannot be confirmed without DNA. The CDR3 is 18 residues long. In germline, CDR1 is LGHDT, CDR2 YNNKEL (reference sequence). The CDR3 protein is CASSSRDRVSLYTGELFF.

The chain joins TRBV20-1 to TRBJ2-4; TCRdb's D call of TRBD2 is untestable without DNA. This CDR3 contains 15 residues. Germline V gene lookup returns CDR1 DFQATT and CDR2 SNEGSKA (reference sequence). The CDR3 sequence: CSASLPSGRGVIQYF.

CDR3 residues: CASSQDPAGLAGFSYEQYF. The chain combines TRBV3-1 with TRBJ2-7; there is no DNA to check the TCRdb D call of TRBD2. In germline, CDR1 is LGHDT, CDR2 YNNKEL (reference sequence). This CDR3 contains 19 residues.

This chain connects TRBV9 to TRBJ1-1. CDR1 is SGDLS, CDR2 YYNGEE, per germline. The CDR3 covers 15 residues. CDR3 sequence: CASSVSHLGNTEAFF.

V is TRBV12-3 or TRBV12-4 and J is TRBJ1-5. This CDR3 contains 14 residues. This CDR3 reads CASSLSGMAQPQHF.